These 21 T cell receptor beta chains originate from one sample sequenced in a study of cytomegalovirus exposure and HLA in healthy donors. The PCR ran on 60 Vbeta and 13 Jbeta primers. The assay was immunoSEQ multiplex PCR, and TCRdb's table has in-frame clones only and misses some. The data contain about 200,000 clones, 60% to 80% of them singletons. Sequenced sample: PBMCs. These receptors all stem from a man younger than 35 in good health and CMV-seronegative.

The V gene is TRBV5-5, the J gene TRBJ1-6; D perhaps matches TRBD1 (6 bases). Per the germline V gene, CDR1 is SGHKS and CDR2 is YYEKEE (reference sequence). The CDR3 consists of 14 residues. The V end was cut by 4 bases, the J end by 10 bases, with 15 bases between. CDR3 amino acids: CASSLGGARSPLHF. CDR3 in DNA: TGTGCCAGCAGCCTAGGGGGGGCAAGGTCACCCCTCCACTTT.

The rearrangement joins TRBV7-2 to TRBJ2-3, with D tentatively TRBD1 (6 bases). The CDR3 is 14 amino acids. Germline-derived CDR1 and CDR2 are SGHTA and FQGNSA. Trimming left V 5 bases short and J 2 bases short, with 11 bases between. CDR3 bases: TGTGCCAGCAGCCACAGGACAGTCACAGATACGCAGTATTTT. Amino acid sequence: CASSHRTVTDTQYF.

The chain is built from TRBV19 and TRBJ1-2; 9 bases agree with TRBD1. The germline V gene has CDR1 LNHDA and CDR2 SQIVND (reference sequence). Germline trimming cut 4 bases from V and 4 bases from J; bases unmatched to any gene: 7. CDR3 length equals 15 residues. The CDR3 loop is CASSNRGQGFYGYTF. Here the CDR3 DNA reads TGTGCCAGTAGTAACCGCGGACAGGGGTTCTATGGCTACACCTTC. Complete variable domain (other parts from reference TRBV19 and TRBJ1-2): DGGITQSPKYLFRKEGQNVTLSCEQNLNHDAMYWYRQDPGQGLRLIYYSQIVNDFQKGDIAEGYSVSREKKESFPLTVTSAQKNPTAFYLCASSNRGQGFYGYTFGSGTRLTVV.

The chain recombines TRBV5-8 with TRBJ1-6, with TRBD1 matching 10 bases. V shed 2 bases and J 9 bases; nucleotides not matched to a gene: 5. This CDR3 has 15 amino acids. Germline values: CDR1 SGHTS, CDR2 YDEGEE. CDR3 amino acids: CASSFRQGARSPLHF. For the CDR3, the DNA is TGTGCCAGCAGCTTCCGACAGGGGGCGCGTTCACCCCTCCACTTT.

This clone was seen only a few times. V and J are TRBV30 and TRBJ1-3, with unresolved D. Per germline, CDR1 GTSNPN and CDR2 SVGIG (reference sequence). Trimming left V 1 base short and J 7 bases short, with 5 bases between. The CDR3 runs 11 residues. CDR3 bases: TGTGCCTGGAGTGAGAGGAACACCATATATTTT. It encodes CAWSERNTIYF.

The chain is built from TRBV28 and TRBJ1-1; D not resolved. CDR1 and CDR2 (germline): MDHEN, SYDVKM. The CDR3 sequence is 15 residues long. V lost 5 bases and J lost 5, with 18 bases in between. The CDR3 sequence is CASSRGLDSGTEAFF. The CDR3 DNA is TGTGCCAGCAGTCGAGGGTTGGACTCGGGGACTGAAGCTTTCTTT.

The rearrangement joins TRBV10-3 to TRBJ1-2; D gene ambiguous. CDR3 size: 14 residues. Per germline, CDR1 ENHRY and CDR2 SYGVKD. V was clipped by 7 bases and J by 8 bases, with 20 bases between them. The CDR3 DNA sequence: TGTGCCATCATGAATTCGGCACCAAGCGACGGCTACACCTTC. It specifies CAIMNSAPSDGYTF.

The chain employs TRBV5-6 and TRBJ2-1, with 9 bases identical to TRBD1. CDR1 and CDR2 from the germline V gene are SGHDT and YYEEEE. Trimming at V came to 0 bases and at J to 4 bases, leaving 5 bases not matched to a gene. This CDR3 has 16 amino acids. Written as DNA, the CDR3 is TGTGCCAGCAGCTTGGGGGGACAGGGAGTGTACAATGAGCAGTTCTTC. It codes for CASSLGGQGVYNEQFF.

The rearrangement links TRBV27 to TRBJ1-4; D gene ambiguous. CDR3 length equals 17 residues. The germline V gene has CDR1 MNHEY and CDR2 SMNVEV (reference sequence). The ends were cut back, 6 bases at V and 0 bases at J, with 17 bases in the middle. CDR3 nucleotide sequence: TGTGCCAGCAGCCGGCTCGGAGCGCTCTCAACTAATGAAAAACTGTTTTTT. It is translated as CASSRLGALSTNEKLFF.

The genes are TRBV6-5 and TRBJ1-5; 7 nucleotides agree with TRBD1. V was pared by 6 bases and J by 5 bases, with 10 bases of the junction left unmatched. This CDR3 comprises 15 residues. CDR1 is MNHEY, CDR2 SVGAGI, per germline. CDR3: CASRKTGSRDQPQHF. CDR3 nucleotides: TGTGCCAGCAGGAAGACAGGGTCGAGAGATCAGCCCCAGCATTTT.

This chain links TRBV19 with TRBJ2-7; 8 positions agree with TRBD1. J lost 0 bases, V lost 2 bases, and 6 bases had no gene match. This CDR3 has 16 residues. Germline loops: CDR1 LNHDA, CDR2 SQIVND (reference sequence). The CDR3 spells CASSISGTGYSYEQYF. CDR3 DNA sequence: TGTGCCAGTAGTATATCCGGGACAGGTTACTCCTACGAGCAGTACTTC.

This clone turned up a few times. Here the CDR3 reads CASRPRQGGGTEAFF. The CDR3 nucleotides read TGTGCCAGCAGACCTAGACAGGGCGGGGGGACTGAAGCTTTCTTT. The gene calls are TRBV6-5 and TRBJ1-1, with TRBD1 matching 7 bases. With V trimmed by 6 bases and J by 5 bases, 12 bases remained unmatched. This CDR3 comprises 15 residues. From germline, CDR1 is MNHEY and CDR2 SVGAGI.

V usage is TRBV28 and J usage is TRBJ1-2, with a weak D call TRBD1 (5 bases). In germline, CDR1 is MDHEN, CDR2 SYDVKM. The CDR3 extends over 13 amino acids. The V end lost 5 bases, the J end lost 4 bases, and 11 bases lay between the germline ends. CDR3 coding DNA: TGTGCCAGCAGTGAGACAGTGGTCTATGGCTACACCTTC. Protein product: CASSETVVYGYTF.

This clone has a handful of counts. The chain has TRBV28 and TRBJ2-1, with 13 positions matching TRBD2. The ends lost 5 bases at V and 7 bases at J; junction bases unmatched: 8. CDR3 length: 16 amino acids. Germline V gene data show CDR1 as MDHEN and CDR2 as SYDVKM. CDR3 protein: CASSRPGLAGQNEQFF. The CDR3, as DNA: TGTGCCAGCAGTCGTCCGGGACTAGCGGGGCAAAATGAGCAGTTCTTC.

This clone has a handful of counts. The chain employs TRBV9 and TRBJ2-3; D is possibly TRBD2 (6 bases). Trimming cost V 3 bases and J 0 bases, with 8 bases left between them. CDR1 is SGDLS and CDR2 is YYNGEE in the germline V gene. The length of the CDR3 is 14 residues. CDR3: CASSGSGSTDTQYF. In DNA form, the CDR3 reads TGTGCCAGCAGCGGCAGCGGGAGCACAGATACGCAGTATTTT.

This clone was picked up one time. This sequence joins TRBV28 and TRBJ1-1; D possibly corresponds to TRBD1 (5 bases). Trimming took off 4 bases at V and 3 bases at J, with 12 bases between the two ends. The CDR3 length is 14 residues. Germline CDR1 reads MDHEN; CDR2 reads SYDVKM. CDR3 in DNA: TGTGCCAGCAGTTCGTCGCAGGGTTACACTGAAGCTTTCTTT. Amino acids: CASSSSQGYTEAFF. Full variable domain (outside the CDR3, taken from reference TRBV28 and TRBJ1-1): DVKVTQSSRYLVKRTGEKVFLECVQDMDHENMFWYRQDPGLGLRLIYFSYDVKMKEKGDIPEGYSVSREKKERFSLILESASTNQTSMYLCASSSSQGYTEAFFGQGTRLTVV.

This chain joins TRBV7-2 and TRBJ2-7; 11 nucleotides line up with TRBD2. Germline V lookup: CDR1 SGHTA, CDR2 FQGNSA. The length of the CDR3 is 15 residues. Germline trimming cut 5 bases from V and 4 bases from J; bases unmatched to any gene: 7. This CDR3 is CASSPVAGGNYEQYF. The CDR3, as DNA: TGTGCCAGCAGCCCTGTAGCGGGAGGGAATTACGAGCAGTACTTC.

The chain combines TRBV19 with TRBJ1-1, with D maybe TRBD1 (5 bases). The ends were cut back, 2 bases at V and 5 bases at J, with 12 bases in the middle. This CDR3 is 14 amino acids long. The V gene's germline CDR1 is LNHDA and CDR2 SQIVND (reference sequence). CDR3 loop: CASSITGGGTEAFF. The CDR3 coding sequence is TGTGCCAGTAGTATAACGGGCGGGGGGACTGAAGCTTTCTTT.

This clone was seen more than once but under ten times. The chain has TRBV5-1 and TRBJ2-5; maybe TRBD2 (6 bases). CDR3 length: 13 residues. CDR1 and CDR2 from the germline V gene are SGHRS and YFSETQ. V lost 4 bases to trimming and J lost 2 bases, with 9 bases between them. The CDR3 sequence: CASSPGLQETQYF. The CDR3 nucleotides read TGCGCCAGCAGCCCGGGACTGCAAGAGACCCAGTACTTC.

This clone was seen only a few times. The chain is built from TRBV7-9 and TRBJ2-1; 7 bases map to TRBD2. The CDR3 is 15 amino acids. V was pared by 1 base and J by 4 bases, with 4 bases of the junction left unmatched. Germline V gene data show CDR1 as SEHNR and CDR2 as FQNEAQ (reference sequence). In DNA, the CDR3 is TGTGCCAGCAGCTTAGGGCTAGCGGAATACAATGAGCAGTTCTTC. Translation: CASSLGLAEYNEQFF. The full variable domain, its missing parts supplied by reference TRBV7-9 and TRBJ2-1, is DTGVSQNPRHKITKRGQNVTFRCDPISEHNRLYWYRQTLGQGPEFLTYFQNEAQLEKSRLLSDRFSAERPKGSFSTLEIQRTEQGDSAMYLCASSLGLAEYNEQFFGPGTRLTVL.

V usage is TRBV13 and J usage is TRBJ2-7; 13 nucleotides match TRBD2. The J segment lost 0 bases and the V segment lost 4 bases, leaving 12 bases of the junction unmatched. This CDR3 region has 19 residues. The germline V gene has CDR1 PRHDT and CDR2 FYEKMQ (reference sequence). CDR3 sequence reads: CASSYETGTSGTSSYEQYF. In DNA form, the CDR3 reads TGTGCCAGCAGCTACGAGACCGGGACTAGCGGGACCTCCTCCTACGAGCAGTACTTC.